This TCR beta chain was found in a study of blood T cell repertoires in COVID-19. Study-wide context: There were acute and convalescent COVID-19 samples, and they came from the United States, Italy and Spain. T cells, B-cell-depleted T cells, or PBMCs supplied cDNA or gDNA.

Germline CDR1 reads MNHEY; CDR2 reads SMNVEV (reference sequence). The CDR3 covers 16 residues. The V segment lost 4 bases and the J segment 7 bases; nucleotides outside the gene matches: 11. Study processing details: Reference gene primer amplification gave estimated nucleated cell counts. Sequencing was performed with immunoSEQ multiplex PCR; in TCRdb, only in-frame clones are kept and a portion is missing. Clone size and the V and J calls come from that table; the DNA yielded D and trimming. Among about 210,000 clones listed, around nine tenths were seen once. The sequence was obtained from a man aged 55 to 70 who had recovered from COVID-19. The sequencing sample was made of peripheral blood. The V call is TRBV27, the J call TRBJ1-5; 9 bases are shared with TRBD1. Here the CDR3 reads CASSSQFGTGRQPQHF. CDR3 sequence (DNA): TGTGCCAGCAGTTCGCAATTCGGGACAGGGAGACAGCCCCAGCATTTT.